The 2 T cell receptor beta chains listed next were all sequenced from one sample in a study of T-cell memory formation after mild COVID-19. MiXCR, applied by TCRdb to the 5' RACE reads, yields one record per CDR3 protein. Of hundreds of thousands of distinct CDR3 sequences listed, more than 15% were seen once; the top ten hold 12%. The material sequenced was PBMCs or a T cell subset sorted from them (not recorded which). The origin of the receptors is an adult woman who had mild COVID-19 (a few samples of this study predate the infection). Cell type and time point are not known.

This chain joins TRBV27 and TRBJ2-7; D is unresolved. Trimming stripped 11 bases from V and 0 bases from J, with 11 bases between. CDR3 length equals 12 residues. Germline V gene lookup returns CDR1 MNHEY and CDR2 SMNVEV (reference sequence). The CDR3 DNA follows: TGTGCCTGCCGGTCGTCCTCCTACGAGCAGTACTTC. It is translated as CACRSSSYEQYF.

The chain combines TRBV9 with TRBJ2-1, with TRBD2 matching over 10 bases. The junction had 5 bases not matched to a gene; V was cut back by 2 bases and J by 6 bases. Germline CDR1 SGDLS, CDR2 YYNGEE. The CDR3 is 15 residues long. Here the CDR3 DNA reads TGTGCCAGCAGCGTGAGCGGGAGGGCGTCCAATGAGCAGTTCTTC. Its translation: CASSVSGRASNEQFF.